The 15 T cell receptor beta chains in this list originate from one sample, sequenced in a study of response to subunit inactivated influenza vaccine. Each CDR3 protein is one row after TCRdb ran MiXCR on the RT-PCR reads. The data contain under 950,000 distinct CDR3 sequences, over 20% of them seen just once; the ten biggest clones take up roughly a tenth. Source: PBMCs from blood, taken about 5 days after vaccination. These receptors all come from a man aged 45-60 years who received an inactivated influenza vaccine.

The J gene is TRBJ2-1, the V gene TRBV30, with 12 bases that match TRBD2. V was clipped by 4 bases and J by 7 bases; unmatched bases: 8. The germline V gene has CDR1 GTSNPN and CDR2 SVGIG (reference sequence). This CDR3 region has 15 residues. The CDR3 here is CAWTGVLAGGNEQFF. Here the CDR3 DNA reads TGTGCCTGGACAGGAGTGCTAGCGGGAGGGAATGAGCAGTTCTTC.

In this sample, this clonotype turned up a few times. The V and J genes are TRBV4-3 and TRBJ2-3, with TRBD2 matching over 12 bases. The ends lost 0 bases at V and 8 bases at J; junction bases unmatched: 6. CDR1 is LGHNA and CDR2 is YSLEER in the germline V gene. The CDR3 contains 16 residues. The CDR3 DNA is TGCGCCAGCAGCCAAGATCTGACTAGCGGGGGCGGTACGCAGTATTTT. It encodes CASSQDLTSGGGTQYF.

This clonotype was counted between two and nine times. The V gene is TRBV12-3 or TRBV12-4, the J gene TRBJ2-3; D not certain. V shed 6 bases and J shed 0 bases, with 13 bases lying between them. The CDR3 sequence is 15 residues long. The CDR3, as DNA: TGTGCCAGCAGGAAGGGTCGGCACAGCACAGATACGCAGTATTTT. It translates to CASRKGRHSTDTQYF.

The chain joins TRBV3-1 to TRBJ2-1; a weak D match, TRBD2 (6 bases). The V gene lost 4 bases and the J gene lost 7 bases, with 14 bases spanning the gap. The CDR3 is made up of 14 amino acids. The germline CDR1 and CDR2 sequences are LGHDT and YNNKEL (reference sequence). The CDR3 spells CASSPLNRENEQFF. In nucleotides, the CDR3 is TGTGCCAGCAGCCCTCTCAACCGGGAGAATGAGCAGTTCTTC.

The genes are TRBV7-9 and TRBJ2-5, with D possibly called TRBD1 or TRBD2 (5 bases each). The CDR3 runs 13 residues. CDR1 and CDR2 (germline): SEHNR, FQNEAQ (reference sequence). V was trimmed by 5 bases and J by 7 bases, leaving 14 bases between them. The CDR3 is CASSRDPTGTQYF. The CDR3 nucleotides are TGTGCCAGCAGCCGGGACCCGACGGGGACCCAGTACTTC.

The rearrangement links TRBV20-1 to TRBJ2-1; possibly TRBD2 for D (5 bases). The CDR3 runs 12 residues. Germline CDR1 reads DFQATT; CDR2 reads SNEGSKA (reference sequence). V shed 4 bases and J shed 6 bases, with 10 bases lying between them. As DNA, the CDR3 is TGCAGTGCTATTACTAGAGCCAATGAGCAGTTCTTC. Encoded protein: CSAITRANEQFF.

The table lists this clonotype with a few counts. V and J are TRBV7-3 and TRBJ2-2; D possibly matches TRBD1 or TRBD2 (5 bases each). The CDR3 runs to 15 residues. The V end was cut by 2 bases, the J end by 5 bases, with 12 bases between. Germline V gene data show CDR1 as SGHTA and CDR2 as FQGTGA. The CDR3 DNA is TGTGCCAGCAGCTTATCAGGGAGCCGAACCGGGGAGCTGTTTTTT. It encodes CASSLSGSRTGELFF. The whole variable domain, remainder taken from reference TRBV7-3 and TRBJ2-2, is GAGVSQTPSNKVTEKGKYVELRCDPISGHTALYWYRQSLGQGPEFLIYFQGTGAADDSGLPNDRFFAVRPEGSVSTLKIQRTERGDSAVYLCASSLSGSRTGELFFGEGSRLTVL.

This chain joins TRBV12-3 or TRBV12-4 and TRBJ2-3; 8 bases agree with TRBD2. The V and J ends lost 5 bases and 2 bases, in that order; junction bases with no gene match: 9. CDR3 size: 16 residues. The CDR3 DNA reads TGTGCCAGCAGTCCTCTGGTAGCGGGAATCACAGATACGCAGTATTTT. It encodes CASSPLVAGITDTQYF.

This clonotype turned up a few times. The chain combines TRBV7-2 with TRBJ2-3; D might be TRBD2 (7 bases). The germline V gene has CDR1 SGHTA and CDR2 FQGNSA. The CDR3 contains 16 residues. V lost 1 base to trimming and J lost 3 bases, with 14 bases between them. The CDR3 reads CASSLVGGAGTDTQYF. In nucleotides, the CDR3 is TGTGCCAGCAGCTTAGTGGGGGGGGCCGGTACAGATACGCAGTATTTT.

This clonotype was counted many times. This sequence joins TRBV10-3 and TRBJ1-2, with a possible D match to TRBD1 (5 bases). Trimming removed 4 bases at V and 1 base at J, with 7 bases between. This CDR3 has 13 residues. Germline assignment: CDR1 ENHRY and CDR2 SYGVKD. CDR3 residues: CAISADSNYGYTF. The CDR3 coding sequence is TGTGCCATCAGTGCCGACAGTAACTATGGCTACACCTTC.

This clonotype was recorded at least ten times. The CDR3 loop is CASSPSGGASNEQFF. The DNA for the CDR3 is TGTGCCAGCAGCCCTAGCGGGGGGGCCAGTAATGAGCAGTTCTTC. The rearrangement joins TRBV7-8 to TRBJ2-1, with TRBD2 identical over 12 bases. Germline loops: CDR1 SGHVS, CDR2 FQNEAQ. This CDR3 has 15 amino acids. After removal of 5 bases from V and 7 bases from J, the junction contained 6 bases not matched to a gene.

The V gene is TRBV4-3, the J gene TRBJ2-7; D remains ambiguous. CDR1 is LGHNA and CDR2 is YSLEER in the germline V gene. There are 15 residues in the CDR3. The V end was cut by 1 base, the J end by 3 bases, with 13 bases between. As DNA, the CDR3 is TGCGCCAGCAGCCAAGGTGCAGGTTCGGGCTACGAGCAGTACTTC. Translated: CASSQGAGSGYEQYF.

In this sample, this clonotype turned up many times. The chain is built from TRBV20-1 and TRBJ2-1; D unclear. In germline, CDR1 is DFQATT, CDR2 SNEGSKA (reference sequence). This CDR3 has 14 residues. The CDR3, as DNA: TGCAGCCTTAATCGCGGACCCGCTTACAATGAGCAGTTCTTC. Protein sequence: CSLNRGPAYNEQFF.

This clonotype was detected a few times. The chain employs TRBV10-2 and TRBJ2-7; unclear D gene. The CDR3 covers 15 residues. V lost 0 bases and J lost 4, with 13 bases in between. The V gene's germline CDR1 is WSHSY and CDR2 SAAADI. The CDR3 here is CASSESAADLYEQYF. CDR3 nucleotides: TGCGCCAGCAGTGAGTCTGCAGCCGATCTGTACGAGCAGTACTTC.

This clonotype turned up a few times. The V and J genes are TRBV29-1 and TRBJ2-3; tentative D call: TRBD1 (7 bases). Germline V gene lookup returns CDR1 SQVTM and CDR2 ANQGSEA. CDR3 length: 14 amino acids. V shed 4 bases and J shed 2 bases, with 13 bases lying between them. In DNA form, the CDR3 reads TGCAGCGTTGGCGGGACAGAATTCACAGATACGCAGTATTTT. Translation: CSVGGTEFTDTQYF.